Listed below are T cell receptor beta chains from one sample, sequenced in a study of T cell responses to AZD1222 COVID-19 vaccine. Here immunoSEQ multiplex PCR was the method, and the copy in TCRdb shows in-frame clones only, minus some. The table records over 150,000 clones, about 91% of them present only once. Sample: peripheral blood, taken on day 0 of MenACWY control vaccination. The receptors derive from an adult in good health. CDR3s include the opening cysteine and the closing phenylalanine or tryptophan. A D gene is named only where the DNA matches it firmly. Not all rows give a size; the values are once, few, many and, for expanded clones, a class.

V	J	size	D	DNA	CDR3
TRBV2	TRBJ2-1	NA	TRBD2	TGTGCCAGCATCCGGGGACTAGCGGGGCCCACAAGCAATGAGCAGTTCTTC	CASIRGLAGPTSNEQFF
TRBV5-6	TRBJ2-7	once	NA	TGTGCCAGCAGCTTCCGGGGTAGCGGAACCTACGAGCAGTACTTC	CASSFRGSGTYEQYF
TRBV7-2	TRBJ2-7	NA	NA	TGTGCCAGCACCCCGGGTAGCTCGCGGTACGAGCAGTACTTC	CASTPGSSRYEQYF
TRBV9	TRBJ2-1	NA	NA	TGTGCCAGCAGCCCTCCCCGGAACAATGAGCAGTTCTTC	CASSPPRNNEQFF
TRBV27	TRBJ1-2	NA	TRBD1	TGTGCCAGCAGTTTAACCAGGGGGGTTTATGGCTACACCTTC	CASSLTRGVYGYTF
TRBV5-1	TRBJ1-2	NA	TRBD1	TGCGCCAGCACTCGAGGGGAGGGGGCGACGGCTAACTATGGCTACACCTTC	CASTRGEGATANYGYTF
TRBV12-3/TRBV12-4	TRBJ2-1	NA	NA	TGTGCCACGCTCCGGAGCTCCTACAATGAGCAGTTCTTC	CATLRSSYNEQFF
TRBV28	TRBJ2-7	NA	NA	TGTGCCAGCAGTCCCCCCGGCAGCTCCTACGAGCAGTACTTC	CASSPPGSSYEQYF
TRBV6-5	TRBJ2-3	NA	TRBD2	TGTGCCAGCAGTTGGGCACTAGCGGGAGGGCCTTATACGCAGTATTTT	CASSWALAGGPYTQYF
TRBV24-1	TRBJ1-1	NA	NA	TGTGCCACTCGACGGACGGGGAACACTGAAGCTTTCTTT	CATRRTGNTEAFF
TRBV3-1/TRBV3-2	TRBJ1-2	NA	NA	TGTGCCAGCAGCCAAGGGGGGGGCTATGGCTACACCTTC	CASSQGGGYGYTF
TRBV18	TRBJ1-5	NA	NA	TGTGCCAGCTCACCCCCCCTTGCAAGGCAGCCCCAGCATTTT	CASSPPLARQPQHF
TRBV5-1	TRBJ2-3	NA	NA	TGCGCCAGCAGCTTGAATTTGGGGGGCGAGACAGATACGCAGTATTTT	CASSLNLGGETDTQYF
TRBV29-1	TRBJ1-1	NA	NA	TGCAGCGTGAGTCAGAGGAACACTGAAGCTTTCTTT	CSVSQRNTEAFF
TRBV11-2	TRBJ1-3	NA	NA	TGTGCCAGCAGCTTGTTGACAGGCCCTTCTGGAAACACCATATATTTT	CASSLLTGPSGNTIYF
TRBV21-1	TRBJ1-1	NA	NA	TGTGCCAGCAGCAAACGGGGCGGCAGGAGCTACACTGAAGCTTTCTTT	CASSKRGGRSYTEAFF
TRBV30	TRBJ2-2	NA	NA	TGTGCCTGGAGACAGGCCGCGAACACCGGGGAGCTGTTTTTT	CAWRQAANTGELFF
TRBV9	TRBJ2-1	NA	TRBD2	TGTGCCAGCAGCGTACGGAGGGGACTAGTCGATGAGCAGTTCTTC	CASSVRRGLVDEQFF
TRBV19	TRBJ1-1	NA	NA	TGTGCCAGTAGCCCCCGGGAGGCGGGTAGGACTGAAGCTTTCTTT	CASSPREAGRTEAFF
TRBV27	TRBJ2-2	NA	NA	TGTGCCAGCCTCGGGGACACCGGGGAGCTGTTTTTT	CASLGDTGELFF
TRBV7-6	TRBJ1-1	NA	NA	TGTGCCAGCAGCGGAAGGACATGGGCTGAAGCTTTCTTT	CASSGRTWAEAFF
TRBV10-1	TRBJ1-4	NA	NA	TGCGCCAGCAGTCAAGGGGTCGTCTCTAATGAAAAACTGTTTTTT	CASSQGVVSNEKLFF
TRBV2	TRBJ1-1	NA	NA	TGTGCCAGCAGTGGAGCCAATATGAACACTGAAGCTTTCTTT	CASSGANMNTEAFF
TRBV5-1	TRBJ2-5	NA	NA	TGCGCCAGCAGCTTGGTCCAGGGGCAAGAGACCCAGTACTTC	CASSLVQGQETQYF
TRBV29-1	TRBJ2-7	once	TRBD1	TGCAGCGTTGCAGACAGGGTTTACGACTACGAGCAGTACTTC	CSVADRVYDYEQYF
TRBV5-1	TRBJ2-7	NA	NA	TGCGCCAGCAGCTTGGAGGGCTACTCCTACGAGCAGTACTTC	CASSLEGYSYEQYF
TRBV20-1	TRBJ1-5	NA	NA	TGCAGTGCTAGTCTCGGAGAGAATAGCAATCAGCCCCAGCATTTT	CSASLGENSNQPQHF
TRBV28	TRBJ1-5	NA	TRBD1	TGTGCCAGCAGGGAAACAGGGGGCGGCCAGCCCCAGCATTTT	CASRETGGGQPQHF
TRBV7-2	TRBJ2-1	NA	NA	TGTGCCAGCAGCTTAGCGTCCCAGGCAGAGCAGTTCTTC	CASSLASQAEQFF
TRBV6-2/TRBV6-3	TRBJ2-7	NA	NA	TGTGCCAGCAGTTCGGACTTCTCCTACGAGCAGTACTTC	CASSSDFSYEQYF
TRBV7-2	TRBJ1-3	NA	NA	TGTGCCAGCAGCTTCTCGGTTACTGGAAACACCATATATTTT	CASSFSVTGNTIYF
TRBV2	TRBJ1-1	NA	NA	TGTGCCAGCAGTGAATGGGGAACTGAAGCTTTCTTT	CASSEWGTEAFF
TRBV28	TRBJ2-5	NA	TRBD1	TGTGCCAGCAGTCTCCGGACAGGGGGAGAGGAGACCCAGTACTTC	CASSLRTGGEETQYF
TRBV5-1	TRBJ1-1	NA	NA	TGCGCCAGCAGCTTGCGACAGTGGGTAGACACTGAAGCTTTCTTT	CASSLRQWVDTEAFF
TRBV29-1	TRBJ2-7	NA	NA	TGCAGCGCCAGGGTAACCTACGAGCAGTACTTC	CSARVTYEQYF
TRBV30	TRBJ1-2	NA	TRBD1	TGTGCCTGGAGTGTGACCGTAGGACAGGGGTATGGCTACACCTTC	CAWSVTVGQGYGYTF
TRBV2	TRBJ2-5	NA	NA	TGTGCCAGCAGTGAAGGGACTTTAGAGACCCAGTACTTC	CASSEGTLETQYF
TRBV4-3	TRBJ2-2	NA	NA	TGCGCCAGCAGCCAAGACGTGCTGCCCGGGGAGCTGTTTTTT	CASSQDVLPGELFF
TRBV27	TRBJ1-3	NA	NA	TGTGCCAGCAGTTTAAATTGGGGGATTGGAAACACCATATATTTT	CASSLNWGIGNTIYF
TRBV7-8	TRBJ1-2	NA	NA	TGTGCCAGCAGTCCTTCAGCAACCTATAACTATGGCTACACCTTC	CASSPSATYNYGYTF
TRBV27	TRBJ2-7	NA	NA	TGTGCCAGCGGCGTACTCACCAGGACCTACGAGCAGTACTTC	CASGVLTRTYEQYF
TRBV19	TRBJ2-5	NA	TRBD1	TGTGCCAGTAGTACCACAGGGGGCGAGTATGTGACCCAGTACTTC	CASSTTGGEYVTQYF
TRBV6-5	TRBJ1-5	NA	TRBD1	TGTGCCAGCAGTTACTCAGGGGGCGAGCAGCCCCAGCATTTT	CASSYSGGEQPQHF
TRBV7-9	TRBJ1-6	NA	NA	TGTGCCAGCAGCTTAGCAGTGGGGAATTCACCCCTCCACTTT	CASSLAVGNSPLHF
TRBV4-1	TRBJ1-2	NA	NA	TGCGCCAGCAGCCAATCAGGGAGCTACACCTTC	CASSQSGSYTF
TRBV24-1	TRBJ2-5	NA	NA	TGTGCCACCAGTGAGGCAGGGGGGGAGACCCAGTACTTC	CATSEAGGETQYF
TRBV6-5	TRBJ1-1	NA	NA	TGTGCCAGCAGTTACAGGGGTGGGGGCACTGAAGCTTTCTTT	CASSYRGGGTEAFF
TRBV11-3	TRBJ2-1	NA	NA	TGTGCCAGCAGCTTATTTTCCGAAAAACTTACCTACAATGAGCAGTTCTTC	CASSLFSEKLTYNEQFF
TRBV14	TRBJ2-3	NA	NA	TGTGCCAGCAGCCAAATAGGGATTGCAGATACGCAGTATTTT	CASSQIGIADTQYF
TRBV4-2	TRBJ2-1	NA	TRBD2	TGTGCCAGCAGCCCCGGACTAGCGGTAAACAATGAGCAGTTCTTC	CASSPGLAVNNEQFF
TRBV11-1	TRBJ1-1	once	TRBD1	TGTGCCAGCAGCCTAACCGGGACAGCCGAAGCTTTCTTT	CASSLTGTAEAFF
TRBV6-5	TRBJ2-5	NA	TRBD1	TGTGCCAGCAGACCCCCGGGACAGCAAGAGACCCAGTACTTC	CASRPPGQQETQYF
TRBV7-2	TRBJ2-5	NA	NA	TGTGCCAGCAGCTTAGACCAGACTAATATCCAAGAGACCCAGTACTTC	CASSLDQTNIQETQYF
TRBV15	TRBJ2-5	NA	NA	TGTGCCACCAGCAGAGACTTGGGGGAGGCAGAGACCCAGTACTTC	CATSRDLGEAETQYF
TRBV5-1	TRBJ1-4	NA	TRBD1	TGCGCCAGCAGCCGTTCCGGGACAGATGAAAAACTGTTTTTT	CASSRSGTDEKLFF
TRBV29-1	TRBJ2-1	NA	TRBD2	TGCAGCGTTATCGTACTAGCGGGAGAAGAGCAGTTCTTC	CSVIVLAGEEQFF
TRBV6-5	TRBJ2-3	NA	TRBD2	TGTGCCAGCAGTTTGACTAGCGGGAGAGCAGATACGCAGTATTTT	CASSLTSGRADTQYF
TRBV5-1	TRBJ2-7	NA	NA	TGCGCCAGCAGCGAAGCCTACGAGCAGTACTTC	CASSEAYEQYF
TRBV29-1	TRBJ1-2	NA	NA	TGCAGCGTAGTCCGGGACATTTCCCCGGAGGGCTACACCTTC	CSVVRDISPEGYTF